Listed here are 28 T cell receptor beta chains from one sample, sequenced in a study of OX40 agonist ivuxolimab in advanced cancers. Assay used: immunoSEQ multiplex PCR; TCRdb lists only in-frame clones, some missing. This sample has about 120,000 clones, with 93% found just once. Sample: CD4+ or CD8+ T cells sorted from blood, taken in a trial of the OX40 agonist ivuxolimab. These TCRs come from an adult with an advanced solid tumor such as melanoma, head and neck, liver or kidney cancer.

The chain uses TRBV5-1 and TRBJ1-1; no clear D. Trimming removed 0 bases from V and 4 bases from J, with 7 bases in between. CDR1 SGHRS and CDR2 YFSETQ come from the germline V gene. There are 13 residues in the CDR3. In DNA form, the CDR3 reads TGCGCCAGCAGCTTGGAGGCTTTCACTGAAGCTTTCTTT. Translating gives CASSLEAFTEAFF.

The V call is TRBV5-4, the J call TRBJ1-2; D possibly corresponds to TRBD1 (5 bases). CDR1 is SGHNT, CDR2 YYREEE, per germline (reference sequence). V was shortened by 4 bases and J by 5 bases, with 15 bases between the two germline ends. This CDR3 region has 14 residues. The CDR3 region is CASSTGPQLYGYTF. For the CDR3, the DNA is TGTGCCAGCAGCACAGGACCGCAACTTTATGGCTACACCTTC.

The chain has TRBV28 and TRBJ1-1, with a possible D match to TRBD1 (5 bases). Germline V gene data show CDR1 as MDHEN and CDR2 as SYDVKM. The CDR3 is 13 residues long. Trimming removed 8 bases at V and 1 base at J, with 11 bases between. The CDR3 sequence is CASFQGANTEAFF. The CDR3 DNA reads as TGTGCCAGCTTCCAAGGGGCGAACACTGAAGCTTTCTTT.

This clone has a handful of counts. Other DNA variants within this sample encode the same CDR3. The V call is TRBV5-1, the J call TRBJ2-3; D gene ambiguous. CDR1 is SGHRS, CDR2 YFSETQ, per germline. The CDR3 runs to 11 residues. Deletions cut 2 bases from V and 3 bases from J, with 1 base between. For the CDR3, the DNA is TGCGCCAGCAGCTTAACAGATACGCAGTATTTT. Translation gives CASSLTDTQYF.

V is TRBV5-1 and J is TRBJ2-3; perhaps TRBD2 as D (6 bases). Trimming stripped 1 base from V and 2 bases from J, with 14 bases between. This CDR3 region has 16 residues. Germline V lookup: CDR1 SGHRS, CDR2 YFSETQ. The CDR3 region is CASSLTLGGDTDTQYF. The CDR3 region has the DNA TGCGCCAGCAGCTTGACCCTGGGCGGGGACACAGATACGCAGTATTTT.

CDR3 in amino acids: CASSIGPGGQETQYF. The CDR3 region has the DNA TGTGCCAGTAGTATCGGTCCAGGGGGTCAAGAGACCCAGTACTTC. The chain employs TRBV19 and TRBJ2-5; 7 bases map to TRBD1. The germline V gene encodes CDR1 LNHDA and CDR2 SQIVND (reference sequence). This CDR3 has 15 residues. J was trimmed by 2 bases and V by 3 bases; bases with no gene match: 6.

The gene calls are TRBV10-1 and TRBJ2-3; D is unclear. Trimming removed 3 bases from V and 0 bases from J, with 10 bases in between. This CDR3 is 15 amino acids long. Per germline, CDR1 WNHNN and CDR2 SYGVQD (reference sequence). The DNA of the CDR3 is TGCGCCAGCAGTGACTCGCAGAGAAGCACAGATACGCAGTATTTT. Its translation is CASSDSQRSTDTQYF.

The chain links TRBV11-2 to TRBJ2-3; D perhaps matches TRBD2 (7 bases). Germline CDR1 reads SGHAT; CDR2 reads FQNNGV. The CDR3 loop spans 16 amino acids. V was trimmed by 1 base and J by 0 bases, leaving 11 bases between them. The CDR3 DNA sequence: TGTGCCAGCAGCTTAGCCGGCGGGGGCAGCACAGATACGCAGTATTTT. Translated: CASSLAGGGSTDTQYF.

The J gene is TRBJ1-2, the V gene TRBV6-5; D is ambiguous. V was trimmed by 6 bases and J by 2 bases, leaving 13 bases between them. From germline, CDR1 is MNHEY and CDR2 SVGAGI. This CDR3 has 14 amino acids. The CDR3 DNA is TGTGCCAGCAGACTAGACCCTTCGAACTATGGCTACACCTTC. The encoded protein is CASRLDPSNYGYTF.

The V call is TRBV5-5, the J call TRBJ2-7; D is uncertain. The germline V gene encodes CDR1 SGHKS and CDR2 YYEKEE (reference sequence). This CDR3 has 15 residues. V lost 4 bases to trimming and J lost 2 bases, with 16 bases between them. CDR3 DNA sequence: TGTGCCAGCAGCGCCGATCTTGCGTCGGCCTACGAGCAGTACTTC. It translates to CASSADLASAYEQYF.

This chain joins TRBV7-2 and TRBJ2-1, with D possibly being TRBD1 or TRBD2 (6 bases each). The CDR3 runs to 15 residues. CDR1 SGHTA and CDR2 FQGNSA come from the germline V gene. Trimming removed 5 bases from V and 9 bases from J, with 20 bases in between. The CDR3 region is CASSPGGLPTPEQFF. Written as DNA, the CDR3 is TGTGCCAGCAGCCCTGGGGGGCTACCCACACCTGAGCAGTTCTTC.

The V gene is TRBV11-2, the J gene TRBJ2-5; TRBD1 matches at 7 bases. This CDR3 region has 14 residues. J lost 4 bases, V lost 1 base, and 3 bases had no gene match. The germline CDR1 and CDR2 sequences are SGHAT and FQNNGV. CDR3 amino acids: CASSLGHRGETQYF. The CDR3 nucleotides read TGTGCCAGCAGCTTAGGGCACAGGGGAGAGACCCAGTACTTC.

The V and J genes are TRBV9 and TRBJ1-6; D might be TRBD1 (6 bases). The CDR3 runs to 14 residues. The germline V gene encodes CDR1 SGDLS and CDR2 YYNGEE. V dropped 3 bases and J dropped 7 bases, with 11 bases sitting between them. CDR3 sequence reads: CASSEQGMNSPLHF. The CDR3 nucleotides read TGTGCCAGCAGCGAACAGGGAATGAATTCACCCCTCCACTTT. Full variable domain (rest looked up from reference TRBV9 and TRBJ1-6): DSGVTQTPKHLITATGQRVTLRCSPRSGDLSVYWYQQSLDQGLQFLIQYYNGEERAKGNILERFSAQQFPDLHSELNLSSLELGDSALYFCASSEQGMNSPLHFGNGTRLTVT.

This CDR3 is CAISPGTGLPGYTF. The CDR3 DNA sequence: TGTGCCATCAGTCCCGGGACAGGCCTTCCGGGCTACACCTTC. The V gene is TRBV10-3, the J gene TRBJ1-2; 8 bases align to TRBD1. The CDR3 is 14 amino acids. Germline V gene sequence: CDR1 ENHRY, CDR2 SYGVKD. J lost 8 bases, V lost 5 bases, and 10 bases had no gene match.

This rearrangement joins TRBV11-1 to TRBJ1-1; D is uncertain. Germline CDR1 and CDR2: SGHAT and FQDESV (reference sequence). This CDR3 is built from 12 residues. The germline V and J ends were trimmed by 1 base and 9 bases, with 9 bases remaining between them. The DNA of the CDR3 is TGTGCCAGCAGCTTAGTGGGTCGTCAAGCTTTCTTT. Translating gives CASSLVGRQAFF.

The chain joins TRBV6-1 to TRBJ2-4; D gene unclear. The CDR3 contains 13 residues. The V end lost 2 bases, the J end lost 9 bases, and 11 bases lay between the germline ends. CDR1 is MNHNS and CDR2 is SASEGT in the germline V gene. The CDR3 is CASSELRLGIQYF. CDR3 DNA sequence: TGTGCCAGCAGTGAACTCCGGCTCGGCATTCAGTACTTC.

The rearrangement joins TRBV5-6 to TRBJ2-7; 8 nucleotides agree with TRBD1. The CDR3 contains 15 residues. V shed 4 bases, J shed 3 bases, and the junction held 9 bases outside the gene matches. The germline V gene has CDR1 SGHDT and CDR2 YYEEEE. The CDR3 coding sequence is TGTGCCAGCAGCCCTGGACAGGGCATTCACTACGAGCAGTACTTC. Protein: CASSPGQGIHYEQYF.

This rearrangement joins TRBV6-1 to TRBJ2-5; TRBD2 agrees at 7 bases. V trimming: 1 base; J trimming: 1 base; junction bases outside the gene matches: 3. Germline V gene data show CDR1 as MNHNS and CDR2 as SASEGT. The CDR3 length is 15 residues. CDR3 region: CASSEVGLVQETQYF. In nucleotides, the CDR3 is TGTGCCAGCAGTGAAGTTGGACTAGTCCAAGAGACCCAGTACTTC.

Details on this clone: Other DNA sequences in this sample translate to the same CDR3. The CDR3 here is CASSLGGMNTEAFF. The CDR3 DNA reads TGTGCCAGCAGCTTGGGGGGAATGAACACTGAAGCTTTCTTT. The chain employs TRBV5-4 and TRBJ1-1; D unclear. V dropped 0 bases and J dropped 0 bases, with 6 bases sitting between them. Germline loops: CDR1 SGHNT, CDR2 YYREEE (reference sequence). This CDR3 comprises 14 residues.

V is TRBV7-9 and J is TRBJ1-1; D uncertain. V was cut by 5 bases and J by 2 bases, with 3 bases left in between. The CDR3 length is 11 residues. In germline, CDR1 is SEHNR, CDR2 FQNEAQ (reference sequence). CDR3 in DNA: TGTGCCAGCAGCCTCAACACTGAAGCTTTCTTT. Encoded protein: CASSLNTEAFF.

The chain is built from TRBV5-8 and TRBJ1-6, with a possible D match to TRBD1 (6 bases). Trimming shortened V by 0 bases and J by 8 bases, and 15 bases separated the two germline ends. CDR1 SGHTS and CDR2 YDEGEE come from the germline V gene. The length of the CDR3 is 16 residues. The CDR3 protein is CASSLGLGGFYSPLHF. The CDR3 coding sequence is TGTGCCAGCAGCTTGGGTTTAGGGGGATTTTATTCACCCCTCCACTTT.

This chain connects TRBV5-1 to TRBJ2-5; TRBD2 matches 8 bases. The CDR3 covers 16 residues. Trimming at V came to 0 bases and at J to 1 base, leaving 5 bases not matched to a gene. Per the germline V gene, CDR1 is SGHRS and CDR2 is YFSETQ. Here the CDR3 DNA reads TGCGCCAGCAGCTTGGCAAATAGCGGGGTCCAAGAGACCCAGTACTTC. Its translation is CASSLANSGVQETQYF.

This clone was observed a few times. V and J are TRBV5-1 and TRBJ2-5, with D possibly matching TRBD1 (5 bases). The CDR3 length is 14 residues. The V end was cut by 2 bases, the J end by 0 bases, with 8 bases between. Germline V CDR1 and CDR2: SGHRS, YFSETQ. DNA of the CDR3: TGCGCCAGCAGCTTTCAGGGTGACCAAGAGACCCAGTACTTC. Protein product: CASSFQGDQETQYF.

The J gene is TRBJ1-1, the V gene TRBV5-1, with 9 bases that match TRBD1. Germline assignment: CDR1 SGHRS and CDR2 YFSETQ. The length of the CDR3 is 14 residues. Unmatched junction bases numbered 5, after V lost 4 bases and J lost 4 bases. The CDR3: CASSAPTGGTEAFF. The CDR3 coding sequence is TGCGCCAGCAGCGCACCGACAGGGGGCACTGAAGCTTTCTTT. The full variable domain, in which reference TRBV5-1 and TRBJ1-1 provide the parts outside the CDR3, is KAGVTQTPRYLIKTRGQQVTLSCSPISGHRSVSWYQQTPGQGLQFLFEYFSETQRNKGNFPGRFSGRQFSNSRSEMNVSTLELGDSALYLCASSAPTGGTEAFFGQGTRLTVV.

The V gene is TRBV7-6, the J gene TRBJ2-1; 8 bases are a match to TRBD1. The CDR3 runs to 17 residues. Germline CDR1 and CDR2: SGHVS and FNYEAQ. V trimming: 1 base; J trimming: 6 bases; junction bases outside the gene matches: 11. The CDR3 is CASSLERQGRRSNEQFF. CDR3 DNA: TGTGCCAGCAGCTTAGAGCGACAGGGGAGGAGGTCCAATGAGCAGTTCTTC. The full variable domain, its missing parts supplied by reference TRBV7-6 and TRBJ2-1, is GAGVSQSPRYKVTKRGQDVALRCDPISGHVSLYWYRQALGQGPEFLTYFNYEAQQDKSGLPNDRFSAERPEGSISTLTIQRTEQRDSAMYRCASSLERQGRRSNEQFFGPGTRLTVL.

The gene calls are TRBV25-1 and TRBJ2-7; D not resolved. The CDR3 has 11 amino acids. V lost 3 bases and J 3 bases, leaving 3 bases between the germline ends. Germline V lookup: CDR1 MGHDK, CDR2 SYGVNS. CDR3 nucleotide sequence: TGTGCCAGCAGTGAGGGCTACGAGCAGTACTTC. It translates to CASSEGYEQYF.

J is TRBJ2-1 and V is TRBV4-3; 8 bases map to TRBD2. The CDR3 loop spans 17 amino acids. The J segment lost 5 bases and the V segment lost 3 bases, leaving 12 bases of the junction unmatched. The germline gives CDR1 LGHNA, CDR2 YSLEER. The CDR3 here is CASSQIGGEGWHNEQFF. CDR3 in DNA: TGCGCCAGCAGCCAGATCGGGGGGGAGGGTTGGCACAATGAGCAGTTCTTC.

This clone was observed a handful of times. The rearrangement joins TRBV5-1 to TRBJ1-6; D is possibly TRBD1 (6 bases). CDR3 length: 14 residues. With 4 bases removed from V and 8 bases from J, the gap between germline ends came to 13 bases. Germline V gene sequence: CDR1 SGHRS, CDR2 YFSETQ. The CDR3 spells CASSTTGIDSPLHF. The CDR3 DNA is TGCGCCAGCAGCACTACAGGGATCGATTCACCCCTCCACTTT.